This T cell receptor (beta chain) was profiled in a study of beta chain features in type 1 diabetes. Study-wide background: Comparable age, gender and cell yields were observed in patients relative to healthy donors.

Germline V gives CDR1 SGHRS, CDR2 YFSETQ. The V end was cut by 3 bases, the J end by 5 bases, with 15 bases between. This CDR3 comprises 14 residues. Study-wide findings and caveats: The study left unresolved whether HLA type influences TCRB rearrangement. A moderate, significant TCRB CDR3 shortening appeared in type 1 diabetes across four CD4+ subsets.

Sorting based on CD45RO/CCR7/CD25/CD127/CD95/CD27 separated CD4+ naive, central memory, regulatory and stem cell-like memory cells. Of the isolated RNA, all was reverse transcribed, and so the sequenced material was expressed TCRB transcripts. Naive, central memory and regulatory T cell samples yielded around 3.3 million reads on average. TCRdb's copy holds only in-frame clones and misses some; the assay was immunoSEQ multiplex PCR. The profile shows approximately 360,000 clones, roughly 12% of them singletons. There are a few counts of this clone. Its antigen is as yet unknown. The gene calls are TRBV5-1 and TRBJ2-7; possibly TRBD1 for D (6 bases). The receptor comes from a woman aged 18 to 35 with type 1 diabetes. The sample was naive CD4+ T cells from blood. CDR3 amino acids: CASSYGTPIDEQYF. The DNA of the CDR3 is TGCGCCAGCAGCTACGGGACACCAATCGACGAGCAGTACTTC. The whole variable domain, filled in from reference TRBV5-1 and TRBJ2-7, reads KAGVTQTPRYLIKTRGQQVTLSCSPISGHRSVSWYQQTPGQGLQFLFEYFSETQRNKGNFPGRFSGRQFSNSRSEMNVSTLELGDSALYLCASSYGTPIDEQYFGPGTRLTVT.